A selection of T cell receptor beta chains follows, all from one sample in a study of shared clonotypes between healthy human individuals. Clones were read by immunoSEQ multiplex PCR, and TCRdb kept only the in-frame ones, dropping some. This table has about 120,000 clones, 65% to 75% appearing once. Sequencing was carried out using memory CD8+ T cells sorted from blood. Receptors were obtained from a woman in her 30s in good health. The CDR3 runs from the conserved cysteine through the conserved F or W. Each record gives: J gene, V gene, clone size, D gene, CDR3 protein, CDR3 DNA. D genes are given only for firm matches. Some rows mark clone size as missing; the rest say once, few, many or name a class of expanded clone.

TRBJ1-1 TRBV2 NA NA CASRGTDRTEAFF TGTGCCAGCAGAGGGACGGACAGAACAGAAGCTTTCTTT
TRBJ2-2 TRBV9 NA TRBD2 CASTRDYIVTGELFF TGTGCCAGCACTCGGGACTACATCGTCACCGGGGAGCTGTTTTTT
TRBJ1-1 TRBV4-1 NA NA CASTQQERGGTNTEAFF TGCGCCAGCACCCAGCAGGAAAGGGGAGGAACGAACACTGAAGCTTTCTTT
TRBJ2-2 TRBV5-1 NA NA CASSEPTGELFF TGCGCCAGCAGTGAACCCACCGGGGAGCTGTTTTTT
TRBJ2-6 TRBV5-6 few NA CASSLMEGDTGANVLTF TGTGCCAGCAGCTTGATGGAGGGGGACACTGGGGCCAACGTCCTGACTTTC
TRBJ2-7 TRBV9 once NA CASSVAGTSYEQYF TGTGCCAGCAGCGTAGCAGGGACCTCCTACGAGCAGTACTTC
TRBJ1-1 TRBV6-1 many TRBD1 CASSETGTGVTEAFF TGTGCCAGCAGTGAGACCGGGACAGGGGTCACTGAAGCTTTCTTT
TRBJ1-1 TRBV7-8 NA NA CASSQTQMNTEAFF TGTGCCAGCAGCCAAACACAGATGAACACTGAAGCTTTCTTT
TRBJ2-7 TRBV15 NA NA CATSWGVTGAEQYF TGTGCCACCAGCTGGGGCGTTACTGGGGCCGAGCAGTACTTC
TRBJ2-3 TRBV28 NA NA CASSFTAAPFTDTQYF TGTGCCAGCAGTTTCACAGCGGCCCCTTTCACAGATACGCAGTATTTT
TRBJ2-5 TRBV7-3 NA TRBD2 CASSPTGLAGETQYF TGTGCCAGCAGCCCGACCGGACTAGCGGGAGAGACCCAGTACTTC
TRBJ2-3 TRBV7-6 NA NA CASSLAEDTQYF TGTGCCAGCAGCTTAGCCGAAGATACGCAGTATTTT
TRBJ2-7 TRBV6-6 NA NA CASSAQRDYEQYF TGTGCCAGCAGTGCACAGCGAGACTACGAGCAGTACTTC
TRBJ2-7 TRBV4-2 once TRBD2 CASRSRLAGVYEQYF TGTGCCAGCAGATCCCGACTAGCGGGAGTCTACGAGCAGTACTTC
TRBJ2-3 TRBV29-1 NA TRBD1 CSVYGTGDVDTQYF TGCAGCGTTTACGGGACAGGGGACGTTGATACGCAGTATTTT
TRBJ2-2 TRBV18 NA NA CASSRLRWAGELFF TGTGCCAGCTCACGACTAAGGTGGGCCGGGGAGCTGTTTTTT
TRBJ2-7 TRBV4-1 NA TRBD2 CASSQESGSVFYEQYF TGCGCCAGCAGCCAAGAAAGCGGGAGCGTCTTCTACGAGCAGTACTTC
TRBJ2-3 TRBV6-4 once NA CASSDRVEGDTQYF TGTGCCAGCAGTGACCGGGTCGAAGGGGATACGCAGTATTTT
TRBJ2-7 TRBV7-8 NA NA CASSLTLSVHEQYF TGTGCCAGCAGCTTGACGCTAAGCGTGCACGAGCAGTACTTC
TRBJ2-2 TRBV5-1 NA TRBD1 CASSPGTVTGELFF TGCGCCAGCAGCCCTGGGACAGTCACCGGGGAGCTGTTTTTT
TRBJ1-2 TRBV15 NA TRBD1 CATSRGDREADGYTF TGTGCCACCAGCAGAGGGGACAGGGAGGCGGATGGCTACACCTTC
TRBJ2-3 TRBV6-4 NA NA CASSLQDSSTDTQYF TGTGCCAGCAGCTTACAGGACTCTAGCACAGATACGCAGTATTTT
TRBJ2-7 TRBV10-3 NA NA CAISESTSGKYEQYF TGTGCCATCAGTGAGTCAACTAGTGGGAAATACGAGCAGTACTTC
TRBJ2-1 TRBV18 NA NA CASPPGPVSNNEQFF TGTGCCAGCCCGCCGGGACCTGTGTCGAACAATGAGCAGTTCTTC
TRBJ2-1 TRBV9 many TRBD2 CASSVYAGGYNEQFF TGTGCCAGCAGTGTTTATGCGGGAGGCTACAATGAGCAGTTCTTC
TRBJ2-1 TRBV19 NA NA CASSIVVSSYNEQFF TGTGCCAGTAGTATCGTGGTTAGCTCCTACAATGAGCAGTTCTTC
TRBJ2-1 TRBV28 NA TRBD2 CAIGLGDGEQFF TGTGCCATCGGACTAGGGGATGGTGAGCAGTTCTTC
TRBJ2-3 TRBV10-3 NA NA CAISRNYVFTDTQYF TGTGCCATCAGCCGCAACTATGTATTCACAGATACGCAGTATTTT
TRBJ1-5 TRBV19 NA TRBD1 CASNQGASNQPQHF TGTGCCAGTAATCAGGGGGCGAGCAATCAGCCCCAGCATTTT
TRBJ1-2 TRBV19 NA TRBD1 CASSIDHRDRVEWIPYGYTF TGTGCCAGTAGTATAGATCATCGGGACAGGGTGGAATGGATTCCCTATGGCTACACCTTC
TRBJ2-7 TRBV6-1 NA NA CASGRTGNPYEQYF TGTGCCAGCGGCCGAACAGGGAACCCGTACGAGCAGTACTTC
TRBJ1-2 TRBV11-3 NA NA CASSQDRTNYGYTF TGTGCCAGCAGCCAAGACAGGACTAACTATGGCTACACCTTC
TRBJ2-5 TRBV7-9 few TRBD1 CASSLQTGGRETQYF TGTGCCAGCAGCTTACAGACAGGGGGACGAGAGACCCAGTACTTC
TRBJ1-1 TRBV7-9 NA NA CASSRDNEAFF TGTGCCAGCAGCAGGGACAATGAAGCTTTCTTT
TRBJ2-1 TRBV9 NA TRBD2 CASSGNLRGGSYNEQFF TGTGCCAGCAGCGGCAATTTACGGGGGGGCTCCTACAATGAGCAGTTCTTC
TRBJ1-1 TRBV29-1 once NA CSVVQGVTEAFF TGCAGCGTCGTCCAGGGTGTGACTGAAGCTTTCTTT
TRBJ2-1 TRBV9 NA TRBD2 CASSVGLTGGEQFF TGTGCCAGCAGCGTGGGACTAACCGGCGGTGAGCAGTTCTTC
TRBJ2-7 TRBV29-1 NA TRBD1 CSVGTGEGYEQYF TGCAGCGTCGGGACAGGGGAGGGGTACGAGCAGTACTTC
TRBJ2-7 TRBV7-9 NA TRBD1 CASSQTGIGEQYF TGTGCCAGCAGCCAGACAGGGATCGGCGAGCAGTACTTC
TRBJ2-5 TRBV6-6 many TRBD1 CASSYGGQAQETQYF TGTGCCAGCAGTTACGGGGGACAGGCCCAAGAGACCCAGTACTTC
TRBJ1-3 TRBV2 NA NA CASSELWGTGNTIYF TGTGCCAGCAGTGAACTTTGGGGAACTGGAAACACCATATATTTT
TRBJ2-1 TRBV7-9 once NA CASSLVESNEQFF TGTGCCAGCAGCTTGGTGGAGTCGAATGAGCAGTTCTTC
TRBJ2-5 TRBV12-5 once TRBD2 CASGYGLAEETQYF TGTGCTAGTGGCTATGGACTAGCGGAGGAGACCCAGTACTTC
TRBJ2-2 TRBV5-1 NA TRBD2 CASKTSGANTGELFF TGCGCCAGCAAGACTAGCGGGGCGAACACCGGGGAGCTGTTTTTT
TRBJ2-4 TRBV19 NA NA CASSIGRGLNLAKNIQYF TGTGCCAGTAGTATAGGCAGGGGACTAAACCTAGCCAAAAACATTCAGTACTTC
TRBJ2-4 TRBV7-9 few NA CASSSGSPVAKNIQYF TGTGCCAGCAGTTCCGGTTCGCCGGTGGCCAAAAACATTCAGTACTTC
TRBJ2-3 TRBV7-8 NA TRBD2 CASSPVGVAGVADTQYF TGTGCCAGCAGTCCAGTGGGGGTAGCGGGAGTTGCGGATACGCAGTATTTT
TRBJ2-3 TRBV27 NA TRBD2 CASSLRLAGVVGTDTQYF TGTGCCAGCAGTTTACGGCTAGCGGGAGTCGTGGGGACAGATACGCAGTATTTT
TRBJ1-1 TRBV27 once NA CASSTRGGTEAFF TGTGCCAGCAGCACCCGCGGAGGAACTGAAGCTTTCTTT
TRBJ2-7 TRBV11-2 NA NA CASSSTATRGEQYF TGTGCCAGCAGCTCCACCGCTACTAGGGGCGAGCAGTACTTC
TRBJ2-5 TRBV5-6 NA TRBD2 CASSLLGNSGSGETQYF TGTGCCAGCAGCTTGTTGGGAAATAGCGGGAGTGGAGAGACCCAGTACTTC
TRBJ1-5 TRBV30 NA NA CAWSVRQRMAPQHF TGTGCCTGGAGTGTACGGCAGAGGATGGCGCCCCAGCATTTT
TRBJ2-1 TRBV7-8 NA NA CASSSETASSYNEQFF TGTGCCAGCAGCTCGGAGACTGCCAGCTCCTACAATGAGCAGTTCTTC
TRBJ1-2 TRBV28 NA NA CASSLSWERSNYGYTF TGTGCCAGCAGTTTATCTTGGGAGAGAAGTAACTATGGCTACACCTTC